The present T cell receptor (beta chain) was sequenced within a study of identifying expanded T cells in peripheral blood (dated by TCRdb to between 2018 and 2020). In terms of the full investigation: Separate aliquots of the same genomic DNA pool were sequenced to produce technical replicates, and four replicates were compared in pairs.

During the collection period, no infections or other immune events were recorded for the healthy donors. Blood repertoires from healthy donors were used as a training cohort for calibrating time-dependent variance in a beta-binomial model of differential abundance of T-cell clones. There were some ten healthy donors in the training cohort, of whom 3 were female and 7 were male. The donors were between about 25 and 70 years old, with an average age of around 42 years. Whole blood from each healthy donor was obtained from a commercial supplier and was collected at three time points 2 to 3 weeks apart. For immunosequencing, genomic DNA was extracted from whole blood that had not been sorted. CDR1 is given as SGHVS and CDR2 as FNYEAQ, both from the germline V gene. Unmatched junction bases come to 11, with V trimmed by 1 base and J by 2 bases. Inclusive of the bounding cysteine and phenylalanine, the CDR3 is 18 residues long. The read is trimmed to its CDR3 DNA, 54 bases read in frame from base 1.

What the research found in general, with its limitations: Variance in clone template counts between two-week samples significantly increased with total template count across all healthy donors. The authors expected that biological variance in healthy repertoires might rise further over much longer intervals, such as months to years. About 1.1 differentially abundant clones were flagged by the binomial model between technical replicates, whereas about 16.4 and 19 were flagged over two weeks and four weeks, respectively. The beta-binomial model significantly reduced the number of clones called differentially abundant and the false-positive rate across all healthy-donor time intervals.

TCRbeta CDR3 regions were profiled with the immunoSEQ Assay using bias-controlled multiplex PCR amplification of genomic DNA. The published analysis was carried out like this. The absolute abundance of each unique TCRbeta CDR3 region was quantified after sequences were collapsed and filtered. Two models were used to test differential abundance: a binomial model (Fisher-equivalent) and a beta-binomial model that adds time-dependent variance fitted from healthy donors. Any clone with fewer than 5 combined templates was excluded, and a clone was called differentially abundant if its Benjamini-Hochberg FDR was below 0.01. Using the form v = (b*log(k)+a)^2, the beta-binomial variance was modeled as a function of the total template count across the two samples. In its TCRdb copy, this immuneACCESS table keeps in-frame sequences only and misses some clones. Where compared with another copy, unresolved V genes explain less than half of these, and the others have no known cause. V and J calls and clone size follow that table, whereas D and trimming were derived from the DNA. This sample is represented by tens of thousands of clones; roughly 91% of them were singletons. Around 20% of the sample is taken by the ten largest.

Comments on this clone: Which antigen it targets is not known. Base-call qualities are not available, and no considerably larger clone is one nucleotide away.

Sequenced: blood. This receptor chain uses TRBV7-6 and TRBJ2-1, with 7 bases in between that match TRBD1. This TCR was sampled from a person between 18 and 75 years old in good health. The nucleotides read TGTGCCAGCAGCTTAGGCATAGGGGGCTCTGGGACCTACAATGAGCAGTTCTTC. It translates to CASSLGIGGSGTYNEQFF.